The present T cell receptor beta chain was sequenced within a study of Graves' ophthalmopathy and Graves' hyperthyroidism. Hyperthyroidism patients, all newly diagnosed, had under 2 months' duration and ages of 18 to 65. Patients were excluded if they had other autoimmune diseases or uncontrolled infections, and likewise if pregnancy or lactation applied. For repertoire sequencing, the TCR beta CDR3 regions were amplified from RNA transcripts. Second-round multiplex PCR came after first-round RT-PCR with HTBI primers. TCRdb ran MiXCR on the multiplex PCR reads and lists one entry per CDR3 protein. In the table there are over a million distinct CDR3 sequences, about 36% of which are singletons. The V end was cut by 6 bases, the J end by 3 bases, with 14 bases between. CDR1 is SGHAT, CDR2 FQNNGV, per germline. The CDR3 extends over 15 amino acids.

The rearrangement links TRBV11-2 to TRBJ2-2; maybe TRBD1 (5 bases). Source material: peripheral blood or thyroid tissue (not recorded which). The sequence was obtained from an adult man with Graves' hyperthyroidism. CDR3 loop: CASSFQGPYTGELFF. The DNA for the CDR3 is TGTGCCAGCAGTTTTCAGGGCCCTTACACCGGGGAGCTGTTTTTT.